This T cell receptor (beta chain) stems from a study of Ad26.COV2.S vaccination and SARS-CoV-2 variants. General study points: Estimates derived from TCR breadth and depth analyses may have underestimated total T cell responses.

The assay was immunoSEQ multiplex PCR, and TCRdb's table has in-frame clones only and misses some. The data hold hundreds of thousands of clones, with about 85% observed a single time. Remarks on this clone: Its specificity is not known.

The ends were cut back, 10 bases at V and 8 bases at J, with 19 bases in the middle. The CDR3 is 13 residues long. In germline, CDR1 is SGHNT, CDR2 YYREEE (reference sequence). Described treatment: around 19 received Ad26.COV2.S at low or high dose, single or two shots; 5 received placebo; per-sample allocation not given. The study sampled participants on day 63 after the first vaccine or placebo injection. Ad26 vector vaccine expressed Wuhan-strain SARS-CoV-2 spike. This clonotype was obtained from a person between 18 and 59 years old who received the Ad26.COV2.S COVID-19 vaccine or a placebo. The specimen was peripheral blood, collected in a trial of Ad26.COV2.S vaccine versus placebo. The chain links TRBV5-4 to TRBJ2-1; weak D call: TRBD1 (6 bases). The CDR3 DNA is TGTGCCGACGCGAACAGGGCTACTGATGAGCAGTTCTTC. It codes for CADANRATDEQFF.